This TCR beta chain was captured by sequencing in a study of regulatory T cells in long-lasting Graves disease. Broader study findings: Persistent patients shared more public clonotypes (roughly 2,500) than new patients (roughly 1,000). Compared with new cases, persistent Graves' patients showed reduced TCR diversity.

A note on this clonotype: The antigen is undetermined.

Time point denoted: persistent/refractory GD, antithyroid drugs over 5 years with positive TRAb. PBMC RNA served as the TCR library source. Combining iRepertoire HTBI primers with Arm-PCR of CDR3 regions, the authors built TCR beta libraries. TCRdb reprocessed the multiplex PCR reads via MiXCR and lists one record per CDR3 protein. The table has fewer than 400,000 distinct CDR3 sequences, 20% seen once. This CDR3 comprises 13 residues. The ends lost 6 bases at V and 7 bases at J; junction bases unmatched: 11. The germline CDR1 and CDR2 sequences are DFQATT and SNEGSKA (reference sequence). This chain connects TRBV20-1 to TRBJ1-1, with TRBD1 identical over 7 bases. This receptor was obtained from a female donor with Graves disease. The sample was peripheral blood mononuclear cells (PBMCs), taken when the disease was refractory, from a patient treated with antithyroid drugs. In DNA, the CDR3 is TGCAGTGCCTGGACCTCGGGACAGAATGAAGCTTTCTTT. Translation gives CSAWTSGQNEAFF.